Described below is a single TCR beta chain sequence and its context. Per the original methods: Reference gene primers were amplified, and this amplification served to estimate nucleated cell counts. Method: immunoSEQ multiplex PCR; TCRdb's copy keeps in-frame clones and lacks some. For V, J and clone size, that table is used; D and trimming come from the DNA. Counted here are approximately 99,000 clones, around 84% occurring once; the ten biggest clones make up 13%. The CDR3 is made up of 13 amino acids. Germline V gene sequence: CDR1 KGHDR, CDR2 SFDVKD. V dropped 4 bases and J dropped 5; count of bases not matched to a gene: 3. These data belong to a study of blood T cell repertoires in COVID-19. For the study at large: Acute and convalescent COVID-19 samples came from the United States, Italy and Spain. PBMCs, B-cell-depleted T cells, or T cells provided the cDNA or gDNA that made up the material.

The specimen was peripheral blood. The sequence was collected from a woman aged 60-70 years in a cohort sampled during active or convalescent COVID-19. The rearrangement links TRBV24-1 to TRBJ2-7; 8 bases fit TRBD2. The CDR3 bases are TGTGCCACCAGTGACGGGACTAGAGACGAGCAGTACTTC. Its translation: CATSDGTRDEQYF.